This passage covers 12 T cell receptor beta chains from one sample sequenced in a study of metastatic and nonmetastatic thyroid tumors. TCRdb reanalyzed the PCR reads with MiXCR. This table has some 31,000 clones, about 4% appearing once. Ahead of thyroid surgery, no patient had received treatment of any kind. Input material: blood. The receptor set was obtained from a female donor with papillary thyroid cancer or a benign thyroid nodule (not recorded which). Some clones in this sample may be carry-over from other donors' samples.

CDR3 region: CASSLRGAFTGELFF. The CDR3, as DNA: TGTGCCAGCAGCTTACGGGGGGCCTTCACCGGGGAGCTGTTTTTT. The rearrangement links TRBV7-2 to TRBJ2-2; maybe TRBD2 (7 bases). Trimming took off 2 bases at V and 4 bases at J, with 11 bases between the two ends. The CDR3 has 15 residues. The germline CDR1 and CDR2 sequences are SGHTA and FQGNSA.

With regard to this clone: One end of the junction does not line up with germline, which may come from a read error. In nucleotides, the CDR3 is TGTGCCAGCAGAGAAGTACAGGGACGTCAATACTTC. Protein product: CASREVQGRQYF. The V gene is TRBV6-1, the J gene TRBJ2-7, with D tentatively TRBD1 (6 bases). The CDR3 has 12 residues. The germline CDR1 and CDR2 sequences are MNHNS and SASEGT.

The table lists this clone with many counts. The chain joins TRBV7-8 to TRBJ1-5; 7 positions match TRBD1. CDR3 length: 14 residues. J lost 3 bases, V lost 3 bases, and 2 bases had no gene match. Germline lookup yields CDR1 SGHVS and CDR2 FQNEAQ. This CDR3 reads CASSLTGLNQPQHF. In DNA, the CDR3 is TGTGCCAGCAGCTTGACAGGGCTCAATCAGCCCCAGCATTTT.

This CDR3 is CASSPAGGGTEAFF. CDR3 coding DNA: TGTGCCAGCAGCCCGGCGGGGGGCGGGACTGAAGCTTTCTTT. The chain uses TRBV3-2 and TRBJ1-1; the table's D gene call, TRBD1, was not cross checked with the DNA. TRBV3-2 is flagged as a pseudogene. The CDR3 is 14 amino acids.

This clone was recorded a few times. This chain links TRBV6-1 with TRBJ2-2; a possible D gene is TRBD2 (6 bases). Trimming left V 4 bases short and J 4 bases short, with 7 bases between. The CDR3 has 13 amino acids. Per germline, CDR1 MNHNS and CDR2 SASEGT. The CDR3 sequence: CASSGLGTGELFF. For the CDR3, the DNA is TGTGCCAGCAGTGGACTAGGCACCGGGGAGCTGTTTTTT.

This clone was picked up many times. One junction end disagrees with the germline gene, perhaps due to a read error. This specimen includes other DNA sequences encoding the same CDR3. The CDR3 protein is CASSRTSDSYNEQFF. The CDR3 DNA reads TGCGCCAGCAGTAGGACTAGCGACTCCTACAATGAGCAATTCTTC. The V and J genes are TRBV5-1 and TRBJ2-1, with 9 positions matching TRBD2. The length of the CDR3 is 15 residues. The germline CDR1 and CDR2 sequences are SGHRS and YFSETQ.

This chain links TRBV6-1 with TRBJ2-7; D is possibly TRBD1 or TRBD2 (6 bases each). The CDR3 is made up of 16 amino acids. Trimming removed 6 bases at V and 6 bases at J, with 24 bases between. The germline CDR1 and CDR2 sequences are MNHNS and SASEGT. The CDR3 DNA reads as TGTGCCAGCAGGGAAAAATGGGAAACGGGGGCGGGCGAGCAGTACTTC. Translation gives CASREKWETGAGEQYF.

The rearrangement joins TRBV12-3 or TRBV12-4 to TRBJ2-5; D uncertain. The ends were cut back, 1 base at V and 2 bases at J, with 5 bases in the middle. CDR3 length equals 13 residues. CDR3 amino acids: CASSLGLQETQYF. The CDR3 DNA reads as TGTGCCAGCAGTTTAGGACTGCAAGAGACCCAGTACTTC.

This clone has only one observation. The V call is TRBV27, the J call TRBJ2-7, with TRBD1 matching over 7 bases. The CDR3 runs 15 residues. Germline assignment: CDR1 MNHEY and CDR2 SMNVEV (reference sequence). J gave up 2 bases and V 5 bases, and 9 bases lay outside the gene matches. The DNA of the CDR3 is TGTGCCAGCAGTATAGGGGACAGCAATCCCTACGAGCAGTACTTC. Translated, it gives CASSIGDSNPYEQYF.

This clone counts as medium-sized (0.01 to 0.1%). The CDR3 protein is CASSYSSPGLGDNEQFF. The CDR3 DNA sequence: TGTGCCAGCAGTTACTCGTCTCCGGGACTAGGAGACAATGAGCAGTTCTTC. The rearrangement links TRBV6-5 to TRBJ2-1; the match to TRBD2 covers 8 bases. V shed 0 bases, J shed 5 bases, and the junction held 9 bases outside the gene matches. There are 17 residues in the CDR3. Germline-derived CDR1 and CDR2 are MNHEY and SVGAGI.

This chain links TRBV6-2 or TRBV6-3 with TRBJ2-5; no reliable D call. The CDR3 has 16 amino acids. Trimming removed 0 bases from V and 5 bases from J, with 16 bases in between. CDR1 is MNHEY and CDR2 is SVGEGT in the germline V gene. CDR3 DNA: TGTGCCAGCAGTTACTCTCAGGCCCTTAGGGTGGAGACCCAGTACTTC. Translated, it gives CASSYSQALRVETQYF.

This clone occurred many times. The chain employs TRBV11-2 and TRBJ2-1, with 11 bases lining up with TRBD2. The ends lost 6 bases at V and 6 bases at J; junction bases unmatched: 7. CDR1 SGHAT and CDR2 FQNNGV come from the germline V gene. The CDR3 runs to 15 residues. This CDR3 reads CASSGLAGPRNEQFF. CDR3 nucleotides: TGTGCCAGCAGTGGACTAGCGGGCCCACGCAATGAGCAGTTCTTC.